This TCR beta chain was sequenced for a study of Ad26.COV2.S vaccination and SARS-CoV-2 variants. Study background: The study gave Ad26.COV2.S intramuscularly, once or twice 56 days apart.

Worth noting for this clone: Its antigen is as yet unknown.

Treatment described: 15 to 20 received Ad26.COV2.S at low or high dose, single or two shots; about 5 received placebo; per-sample allocation not given. Following the first vaccine or placebo injection, samples were taken on day 63. Study findings and constraints: Higher spike-specific TCR breadth was found in vaccine recipients than in placebo recipients.

Clones were read by immunoSEQ multiplex PCR, and TCRdb kept only the in-frame ones, dropping some. Here the sample spans 300,000 to 350,000 clones, about nine tenths being singletons. CDR3 size: 15 residues. Germline trimming cut 5 bases from V and 1 base from J; bases unmatched to any gene: 4. The germline V gene has CDR1 MNHEY and CDR2 SVGAGI. This chain uses TRBV6-5 with TRBJ2-3; TRBD2 matches at 9 bases. The input for sequencing was peripheral blood, taken in a trial of Ad26.COV2.S vaccine versus placebo. The TCR sequence derives from a person between 18 and 59 years old who received the Ad26.COV2.S COVID-19 vaccine or a placebo. The CDR3 DNA sequence: TGTGCCAGCAGTCCATGGACTAGCGGCACAGATACGCAGTATTTT. Its translation: CASSPWTSGTDTQYF.